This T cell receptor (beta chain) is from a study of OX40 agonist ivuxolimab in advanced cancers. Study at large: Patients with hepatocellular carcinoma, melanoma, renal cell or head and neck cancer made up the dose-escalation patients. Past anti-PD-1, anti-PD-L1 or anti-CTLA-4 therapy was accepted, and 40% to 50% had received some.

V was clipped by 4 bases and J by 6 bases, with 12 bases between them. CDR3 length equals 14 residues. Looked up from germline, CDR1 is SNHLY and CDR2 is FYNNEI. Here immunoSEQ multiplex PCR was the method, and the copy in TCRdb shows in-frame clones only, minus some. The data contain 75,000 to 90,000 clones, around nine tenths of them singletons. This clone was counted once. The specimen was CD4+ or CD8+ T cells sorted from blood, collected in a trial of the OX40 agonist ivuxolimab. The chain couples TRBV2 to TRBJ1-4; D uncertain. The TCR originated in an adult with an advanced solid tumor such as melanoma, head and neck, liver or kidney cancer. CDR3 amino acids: CASSVGRRDEKLFF. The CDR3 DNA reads TGTGCCAGCAGTGTTGGACGGAGAGATGAAAAACTGTTTTTT. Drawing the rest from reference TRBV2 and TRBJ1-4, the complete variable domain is EPEVTQTPSHQVTQMGQEVILRCVPISNHLYFYWYRQILGQKVEFLVSFYNNEISEKSEIFDDQFSVERPDGSNFTLKIRSTKLEDSAMYFCASSVGRRDEKLFFGSGTQLSVL.